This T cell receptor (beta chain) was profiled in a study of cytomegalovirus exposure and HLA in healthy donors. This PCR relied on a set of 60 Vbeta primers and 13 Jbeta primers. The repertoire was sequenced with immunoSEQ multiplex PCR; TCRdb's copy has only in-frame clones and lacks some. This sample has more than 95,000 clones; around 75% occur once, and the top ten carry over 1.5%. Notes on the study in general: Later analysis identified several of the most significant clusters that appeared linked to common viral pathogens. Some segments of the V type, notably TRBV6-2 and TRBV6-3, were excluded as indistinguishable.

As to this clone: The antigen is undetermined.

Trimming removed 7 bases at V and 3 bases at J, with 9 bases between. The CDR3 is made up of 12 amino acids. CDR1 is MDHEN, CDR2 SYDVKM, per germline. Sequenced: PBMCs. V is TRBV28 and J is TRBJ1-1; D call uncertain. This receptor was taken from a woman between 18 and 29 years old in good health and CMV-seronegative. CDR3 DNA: TGTGCCAGCACCCTGAGCTACACTGAAGCTTTCTTT. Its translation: CASTLSYTEAFF.